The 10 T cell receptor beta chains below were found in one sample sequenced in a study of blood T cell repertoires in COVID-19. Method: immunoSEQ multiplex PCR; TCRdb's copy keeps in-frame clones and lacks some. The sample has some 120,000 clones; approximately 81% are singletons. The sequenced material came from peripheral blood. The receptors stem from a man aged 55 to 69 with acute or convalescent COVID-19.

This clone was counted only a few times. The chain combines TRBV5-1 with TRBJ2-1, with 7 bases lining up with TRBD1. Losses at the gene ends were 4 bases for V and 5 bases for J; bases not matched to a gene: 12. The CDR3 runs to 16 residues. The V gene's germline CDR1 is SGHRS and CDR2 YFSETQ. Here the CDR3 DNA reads TGCGCCAGCAGCCCTCTAGGGGGCCTCGGGGACAATGAGCAGTTCTTC. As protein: CASSPLGGLGDNEQFF.

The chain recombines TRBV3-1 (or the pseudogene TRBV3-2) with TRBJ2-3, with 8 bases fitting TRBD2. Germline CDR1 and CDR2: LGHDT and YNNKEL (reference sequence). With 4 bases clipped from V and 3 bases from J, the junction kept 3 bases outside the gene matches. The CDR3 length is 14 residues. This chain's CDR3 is CASSPGLGTDTQYF. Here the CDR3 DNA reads TGTGCCAGCAGCCCGGGACTAGGGACAGATACGCAGTATTTT.

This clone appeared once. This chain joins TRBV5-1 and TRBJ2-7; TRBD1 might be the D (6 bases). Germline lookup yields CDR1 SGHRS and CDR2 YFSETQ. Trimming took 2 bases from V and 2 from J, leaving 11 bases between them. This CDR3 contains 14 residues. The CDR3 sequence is CASSFGTNPYEQYF. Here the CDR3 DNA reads TGCGCCAGCAGCTTCGGGACAAATCCCTACGAGCAGTACTTC.

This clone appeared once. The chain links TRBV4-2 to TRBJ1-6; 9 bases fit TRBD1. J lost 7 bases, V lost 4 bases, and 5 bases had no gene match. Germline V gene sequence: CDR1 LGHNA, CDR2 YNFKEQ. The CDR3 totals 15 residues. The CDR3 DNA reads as TGTGCCAGCAGCCCCCGGGACAGGGACAATTCACCCCTCCACTTT. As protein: CASSPRDRDNSPLHF.

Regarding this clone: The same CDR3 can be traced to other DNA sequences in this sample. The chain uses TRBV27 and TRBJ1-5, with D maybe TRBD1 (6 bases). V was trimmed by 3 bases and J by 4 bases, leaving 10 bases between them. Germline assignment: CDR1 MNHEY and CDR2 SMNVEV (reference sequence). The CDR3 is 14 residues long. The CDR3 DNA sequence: TGTGCCAGCAGTTTGAGGCAGGGGAATCAGCCCCAGCATTTT. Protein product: CASSLRQGNQPQHF.

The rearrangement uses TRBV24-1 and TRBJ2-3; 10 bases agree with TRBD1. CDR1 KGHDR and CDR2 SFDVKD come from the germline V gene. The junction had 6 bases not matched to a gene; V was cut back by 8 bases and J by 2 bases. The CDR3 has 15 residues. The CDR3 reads CATTGQGDFTDTQYF. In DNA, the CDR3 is TGTGCCACCACAGGACAGGGGGATTTCACAGATACGCAGTATTTT.

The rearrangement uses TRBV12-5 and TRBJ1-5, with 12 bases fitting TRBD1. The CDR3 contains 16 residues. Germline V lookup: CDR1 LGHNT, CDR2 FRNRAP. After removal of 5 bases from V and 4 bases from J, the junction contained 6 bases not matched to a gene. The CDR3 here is CASGLGTGGANQPQHF. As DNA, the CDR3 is TGTGCTAGTGGTCTCGGGACAGGGGGCGCGAATCAGCCCCAGCATTTT.

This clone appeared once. The CDR3 DNA reads as TGCGCCAGCAGCCCCGGGACAGGGGGCACTGGTCAGCCCCAGCATTTT. Residues: CASSPGTGGTGQPQHF. The chain recombines TRBV5-1 with TRBJ1-5, with TRBD1 matching 12 bases. From germline, CDR1 is SGHRS and CDR2 YFSETQ. The trim removed 4 bases at V and 6 bases at J, leaving 8 bases unmatched. This CDR3 comprises 16 residues.

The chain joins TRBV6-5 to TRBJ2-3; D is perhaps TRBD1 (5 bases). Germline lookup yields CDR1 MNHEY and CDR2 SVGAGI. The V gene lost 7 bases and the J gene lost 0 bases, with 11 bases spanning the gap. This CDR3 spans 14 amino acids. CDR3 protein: CASTRTFSTDTQYF. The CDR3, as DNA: TGTGCCAGCACCAGGACATTTAGCACAGATACGCAGTATTTT.

The CDR3 spells CASRGRYTGELFF. CDR3 bases: TGTGCCAGCAGGGGGCGGTACACCGGGGAGCTGTTTTTT. The gene calls are TRBV12-3 or TRBV12-4 and TRBJ2-2; weak D call: TRBD1 (5 bases). Trimming took off 6 bases at V and 3 bases at J, with 8 bases between the two ends. The CDR3 has 13 residues.